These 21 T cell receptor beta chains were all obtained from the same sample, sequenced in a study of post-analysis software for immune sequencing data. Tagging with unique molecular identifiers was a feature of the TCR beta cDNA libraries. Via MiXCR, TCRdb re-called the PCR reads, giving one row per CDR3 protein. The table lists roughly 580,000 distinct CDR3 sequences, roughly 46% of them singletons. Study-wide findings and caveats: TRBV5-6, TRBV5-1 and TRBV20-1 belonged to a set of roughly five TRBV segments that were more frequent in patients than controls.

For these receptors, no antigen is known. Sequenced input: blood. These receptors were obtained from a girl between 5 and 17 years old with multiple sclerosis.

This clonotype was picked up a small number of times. CDR3: CASSQGGVGQGSYEQYF. CDR3 nucleotides: TGCGCCAGCAGCCAAGGGGGAGTGGGACAGGGAAGCTACGAGCAGTACTTC. V gene TRBV4-1 combines with J gene TRBJ2-7; 9 bases are a match to TRBD1. V lost 1 base and J lost 3; bases outside the gene matches: 10. Germline-derived CDR1 and CDR2 are MGHRA and YSYEKL. The CDR3 covers 17 residues.

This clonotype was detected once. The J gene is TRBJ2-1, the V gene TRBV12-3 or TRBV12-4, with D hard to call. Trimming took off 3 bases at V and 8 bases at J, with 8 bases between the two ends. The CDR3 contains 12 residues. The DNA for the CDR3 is TGTGCCAGCAGTTTGAGGTACGATGAGCAGTTCTTC. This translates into CASSLRYDEQFF.

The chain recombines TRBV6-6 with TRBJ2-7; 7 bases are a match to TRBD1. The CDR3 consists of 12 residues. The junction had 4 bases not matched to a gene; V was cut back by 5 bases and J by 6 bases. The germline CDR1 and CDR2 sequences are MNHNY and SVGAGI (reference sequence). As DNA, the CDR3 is TGTGCCAGCAGTGAGACAGGGTCCGAGCAGTACTTC. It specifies CASSETGSEQYF.

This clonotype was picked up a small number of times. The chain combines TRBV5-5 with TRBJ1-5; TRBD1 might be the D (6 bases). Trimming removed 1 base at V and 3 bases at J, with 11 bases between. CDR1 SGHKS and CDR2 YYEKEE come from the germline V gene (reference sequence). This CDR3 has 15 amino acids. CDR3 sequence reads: CASSLIQGPNQPQHF. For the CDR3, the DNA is TGTGCCAGCAGCTTGATACAGGGTCCCAATCAGCCCCAGCATTTT.

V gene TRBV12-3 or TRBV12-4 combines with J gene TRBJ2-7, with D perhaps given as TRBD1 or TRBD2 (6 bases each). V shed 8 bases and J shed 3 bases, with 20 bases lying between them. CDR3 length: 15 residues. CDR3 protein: CASADSLKGGYEQYF. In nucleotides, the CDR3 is TGTGCCAGCGCGGACAGTCTCAAGGGGGGCTACGAGCAGTACTTC.

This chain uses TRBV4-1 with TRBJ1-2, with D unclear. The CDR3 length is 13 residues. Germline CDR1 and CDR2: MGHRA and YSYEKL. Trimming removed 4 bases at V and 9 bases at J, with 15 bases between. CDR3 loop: CASSPGPAESYTF. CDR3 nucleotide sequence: TGCGCCAGCAGCCCGGGTCCTGCCGAGAGCTACACCTTC.

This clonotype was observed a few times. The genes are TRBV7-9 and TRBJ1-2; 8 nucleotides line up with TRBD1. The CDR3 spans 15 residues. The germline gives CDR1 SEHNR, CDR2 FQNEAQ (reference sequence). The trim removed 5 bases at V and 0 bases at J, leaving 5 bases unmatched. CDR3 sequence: CASSTGQGANYGYTF. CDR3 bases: TGTGCCAGCAGCACCGGACAGGGAGCTAACTATGGCTACACCTTC.

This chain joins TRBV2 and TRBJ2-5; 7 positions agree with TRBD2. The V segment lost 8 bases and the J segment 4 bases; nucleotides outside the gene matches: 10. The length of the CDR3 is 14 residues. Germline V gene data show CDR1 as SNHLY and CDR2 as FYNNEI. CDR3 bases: TGTGCCAGCGATCAGGCGGGAGTGGGAGAGACCCAGTACTTC. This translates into CASDQAGVGETQYF. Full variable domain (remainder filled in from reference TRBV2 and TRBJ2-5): EPEVTQTPSHQVTQMGQEVILRCVPISNHLYFYWYRQILGQKVEFLVSFYNNEISEKSEIFDDQFSVERPDGSNFTLKIRSTKLEDSAMYFCASDQAGVGETQYFGPGTRLLVL.

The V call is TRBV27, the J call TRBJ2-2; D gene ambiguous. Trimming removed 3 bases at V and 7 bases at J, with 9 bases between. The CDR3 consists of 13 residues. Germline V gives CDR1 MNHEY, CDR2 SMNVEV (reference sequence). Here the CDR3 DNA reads TGTGCCAGCAGTTTGCTCGGTAGCGGGGAGCTGTTTTTT. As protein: CASSLLGSGELFF.

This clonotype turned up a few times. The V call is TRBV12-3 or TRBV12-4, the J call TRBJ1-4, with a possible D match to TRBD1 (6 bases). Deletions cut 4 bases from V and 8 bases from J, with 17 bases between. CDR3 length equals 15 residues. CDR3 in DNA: TGTGCCAGCAGTTCATATGGGGGCGCCGGCGAAAAACTGTTTTTT. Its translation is CASSSYGGAGEKLFF.

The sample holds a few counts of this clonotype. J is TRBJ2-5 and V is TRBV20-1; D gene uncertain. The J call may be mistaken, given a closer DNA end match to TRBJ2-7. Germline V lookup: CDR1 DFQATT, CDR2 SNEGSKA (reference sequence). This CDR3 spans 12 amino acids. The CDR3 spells CSASPVRDEQYF. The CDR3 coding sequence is TGCAGTGCTAGTCCGGTTAGGGACGAGCAGTACTTC.

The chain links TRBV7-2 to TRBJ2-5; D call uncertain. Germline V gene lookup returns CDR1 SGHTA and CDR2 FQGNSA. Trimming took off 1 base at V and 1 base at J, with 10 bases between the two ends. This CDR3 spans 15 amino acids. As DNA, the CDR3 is TGTGCCAGCAGCTTAGTTGCCCAAACCCAAGAGACCCAGTACTTC. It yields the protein CASSLVAQTQETQYF.

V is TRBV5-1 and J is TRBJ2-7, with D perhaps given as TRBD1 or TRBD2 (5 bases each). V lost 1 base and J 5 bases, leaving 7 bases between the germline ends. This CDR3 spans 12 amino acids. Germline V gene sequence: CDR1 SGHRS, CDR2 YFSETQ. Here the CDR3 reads CASSLTGHEQYF. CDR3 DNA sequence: TGCGCCAGCAGCTTGACGGGACACGAGCAGTACTTC. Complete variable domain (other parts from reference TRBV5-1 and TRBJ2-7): KAGVTQTPRYLIKTRGQQVTLSCSPISGHRSVSWYQQTPGQGLQFLFEYFSETQRNKGNFPGRFSGRQFSNSRSEMNVSTLELGDSALYLCASSLTGHEQYFGPGTRLTVT.

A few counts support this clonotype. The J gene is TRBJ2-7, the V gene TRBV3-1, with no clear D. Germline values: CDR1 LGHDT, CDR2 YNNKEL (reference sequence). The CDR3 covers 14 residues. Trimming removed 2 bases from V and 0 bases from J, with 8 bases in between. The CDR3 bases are TGTGCCAGCAGCCAATGGCCAGTCTCCTACGAGCAGTACTTC. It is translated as CASSQWPVSYEQYF.

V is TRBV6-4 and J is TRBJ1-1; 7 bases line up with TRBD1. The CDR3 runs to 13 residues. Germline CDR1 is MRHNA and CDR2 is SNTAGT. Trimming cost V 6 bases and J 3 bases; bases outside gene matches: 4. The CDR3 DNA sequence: TGTGCCAGCAGCATAACAGGGGACACTGAAGCTTTCTTT. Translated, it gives CASSITGDTEAFF.

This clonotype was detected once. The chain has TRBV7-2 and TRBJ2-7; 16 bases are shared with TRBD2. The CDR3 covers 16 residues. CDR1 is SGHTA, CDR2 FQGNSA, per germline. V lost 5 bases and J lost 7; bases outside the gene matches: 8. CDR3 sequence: CASSPGLAGGQGEQYF. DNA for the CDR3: TGTGCCAGCAGCCCGGGACTAGCGGGGGGGCAGGGAGAGCAGTACTTC.

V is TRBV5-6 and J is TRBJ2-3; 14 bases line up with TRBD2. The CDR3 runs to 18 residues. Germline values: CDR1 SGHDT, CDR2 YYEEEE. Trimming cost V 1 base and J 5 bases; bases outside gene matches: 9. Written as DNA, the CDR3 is TGTGCCAGCAGCTTGACCGTTCGACTAGCGGGAGGGCAAGATACGCAGTATTTT. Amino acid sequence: CASSLTVRLAGGQDTQYF.

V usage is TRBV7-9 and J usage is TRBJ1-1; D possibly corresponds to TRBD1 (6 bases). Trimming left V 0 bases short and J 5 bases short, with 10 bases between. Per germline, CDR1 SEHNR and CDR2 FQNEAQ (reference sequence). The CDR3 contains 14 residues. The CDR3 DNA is TGTGCCAGCAGCTTAGCGTCTCAGGGGACTGAAGCTTTCTTT. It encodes CASSLASQGTEAFF.

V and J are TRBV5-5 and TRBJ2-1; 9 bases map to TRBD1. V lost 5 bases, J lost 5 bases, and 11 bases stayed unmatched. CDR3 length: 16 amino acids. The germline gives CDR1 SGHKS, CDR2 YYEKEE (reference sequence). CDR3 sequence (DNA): TGTGCCAGCAGAAAGGGACAGGGAATTGTCAACAATGAGCAGTTCTTC. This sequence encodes CASRKGQGIVNNEQFF.

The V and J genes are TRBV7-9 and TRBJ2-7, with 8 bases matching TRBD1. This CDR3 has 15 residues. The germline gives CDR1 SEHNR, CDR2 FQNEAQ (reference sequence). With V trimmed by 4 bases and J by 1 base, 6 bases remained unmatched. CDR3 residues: CASSYGQGRSYEQYF. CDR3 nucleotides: TGTGCCAGCAGCTACGGACAGGGACGATCCTACGAGCAGTACTTC.

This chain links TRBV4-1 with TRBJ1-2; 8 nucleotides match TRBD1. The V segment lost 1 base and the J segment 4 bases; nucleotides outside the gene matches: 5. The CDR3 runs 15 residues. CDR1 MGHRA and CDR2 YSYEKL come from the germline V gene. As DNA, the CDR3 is TGCGCCAGCAGCCAAGGAGGGACAGGCGGCTATGGCTACACCTTC. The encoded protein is CASSQGGTGGYGYTF.